This T cell receptor (beta chain) was captured by sequencing in a study of early T cells in non-severe SARS-CoV-2 infection (dated by TCRdb to 2020 to 2022). Describing the broader study: TCR sequencing used bulk RNA from unsorted whole blood, so alpha and beta chains could not be paired. The investigation overall reported the following: VDJdb matching was skewed toward anti-spike CD8 responses, so virus-specific expansions were likely underestimated and private and CD4 specificities were missed.

A case-control design nested within a healthcare worker cohort in London, UK, was used, with weekly nasopharyngeal swab PCR tests and blood sampling performed. Healthcare workers were recruited during the week of the UK lockdown, between 23 and 31 March 2020, and followed weekly for up to about 15 weeks. Library preparation was by 5' RACE. The instrument given in TCRdb is NextSeq 500. The TCR library protocol attached unique molecular identifiers to individual cDNA molecules to correct for sequencing error and PCR bias. Both TCR alpha and beta chains were sequenced, and tight co-correlation was observed between alpha and beta sequence abundances in each sample. The authors processed their data as follows. Decombinator V4 was used to annotate the V gene, J gene and CDR3 of the TCR sequences. TCRs were defined as expanded if a significant change between any two time points was detected under a Poisson model with p below 0.0001. TCR abundances were normalised to the total number of TCRs sequenced per sample and were expressed as counts per million. MAIT TCRs were defined by TRAV1-2 paired with TRAJ12, TRAJ20 or TRAJ33, and iNKT TCRs by TRAV10 paired with TRAJ18. A search of VDJdb, accessed on 1 November 2021, was run for TCRs annotated to CMV, EBV and SARS-CoV-2, with TCRs annotated for multiple antigens excluded. TCRdb itself trimmed the public reads at Q25 with fastp, ran MiXCR and retained productive beta chains. Here each entry gathers all rows of one CDR3 protein and keeps the most common genes and DNA. These V and J calls rely on TCRdb rather than the paper's analysis. This sample has 45,000 to 60,000 distinct CDR3 sequences in its table, and over 7% of those were observed once. Less than 25% of the sample lies in the top ten.

The table lists this clonotype with a few counts. Its antigen remains unidentified. It has no much larger one-base neighbor in the sample; base qualities were not kept. The junction shows trimming of 5 bases on V and 7 bases on J, plus 14 bases between the germline ends. CDR1 is given as SGHTA and CDR2 as FQGTGA, both from the germline V gene. From its cysteine to its phenylalanine, the CDR3 spans 13 amino acids. The sequence is cut down to CDR3 DNA, 39 bases in frame from base 1. The source is an adult who was a healthcare worker with PCR-confirmed SARS-CoV-2 infection or an uninfected control (not recorded which). Material: whole blood. Recombination linked TRBV7-3 to TRBJ2-5; no D gene call is confident. CDR3 loop: CASSQAPPGTQYF. The nucleotides read TGTGCCAGCAGCCAGGCACCACCGGGGACCCAGTACTTC.